This T cell receptor (beta chain) was obtained from a study of STAT3 mutations in large granular lymphocyte leukemia. About the study: Canonical activating STAT3 mutations were detected in roughly half of the longitudinally sequenced T-LGLL patients. Study-level points and caveats: At least one immunodominant TCR beta clonotype appeared in every T-cell large granular lymphocyte leukemia patient.

With regard to this clone: The antigen is undetermined.

Germline V gives CDR1 LNHNV, CDR2 YYDKDF (reference sequence). The CDR3 is 13 amino acids. J gave up 5 bases and V 8 bases, and 5 bases lay outside the gene matches. TCRbeta libraries averaged about 44,000 productive templates per sample. Method: immunoSEQ multiplex PCR; TCRdb's copy keeps in-frame clones and lacks some. The table includes tens of thousands of clones, around nine tenths detected once. The receptor was isolated from a human donor with T large granular lymphocyte leukemia. Some clones in this sample may be carry-over from other donors' samples. V gene TRBV15 combines with J gene TRBJ1-4; 7 nucleotides line up with TRBD1. Sequenced input: PBMCs. In DNA form, the CDR3 reads TGTGCCACCGCAGGGGGTAGCAATGAAAAACTGTTTTTT. Residues: CATAGGSNEKLFF.